This T cell receptor beta chain was sequenced in a study of blood T cell repertoires in COVID-19. Study overall: The origin of the acute and convalescent COVID-19 samples was the United States, Italy and Spain.

Germline CDR1 reads SNHLY; CDR2 reads FYNNEI. The V end was cut by 4 bases, the J end by 8 bases, with 14 bases between. This CDR3 contains 13 residues. Method: immunoSEQ multiplex PCR; TCRdb's copy keeps in-frame clones and lacks some. The sample includes about 160,000 clones, roughly 87% seen only once; the top ten take roughly 3.9%. The sequenced sample was peripheral blood. This receptor was taken from a woman aged 60-70 years who had recovered from COVID-19. This chain links TRBV2 with TRBJ1-2; perhaps TRBD1 as D (5 bases). The CDR3 sequence is CASSVILRDGYTF. The CDR3 DNA sequence: TGTGCCAGCAGTGTTATCTTGCGGGACGGCTACACCTTC.